A single sample gave rise to the 13 T cell receptor beta chains below, sequenced in a study of T cells in Graves' hyperthyroidism and ophthalmopathy. RNA transcripts gave rise to amplified TCR beta CDR3 regions. The HTBI primer set was used in a first-round RT-PCR of the TCR CDR3. TCRdb passed the multiplex PCR reads through MiXCR, listing each CDR3 protein once. The data show more than 550,000 distinct CDR3 sequences, just under 45% seen once. Source material: peripheral blood or thyroid tissue (not recorded which). The receptors shown here come from an adult man with Graves' disease, either hyperthyroidism or ophthalmopathy (not recorded which).

This clonotype was seen only a few times. The chain joins TRBV20-1 to TRBJ2-7, with D uncertain. CDR1 is DFQATT and CDR2 is SNEGSKA in the germline V gene (reference sequence). The V end lost 2 bases, the J end lost 0 bases, and 5 bases lay between the germline ends. This CDR3 region has 12 residues. For the CDR3, the DNA is TGCAGTGCTAGAAAGGGCTCCTACGAGCAGTACTTC. Its translation is CSARKGSYEQYF.

This chain joins TRBV2 and TRBJ1-4, with D unclear. CDR1 and CDR2 (germline): SNHLY, FYNNEI. Deletions cut 7 bases from V and 14 bases from J, with 11 bases between. The CDR3 spans 10 residues. This CDR3 reads CASTNFELFF. Written as DNA, the CDR3 is TGTGCCAGCACCAATTTCGAGCTGTTTTTT.

This clonotype was seen a handful of times. The chain couples TRBV19 to TRBJ2-7; D possibly corresponds to TRBD2 (5 bases). In germline, CDR1 is LNHDA, CDR2 SQIVND (reference sequence). The V end was cut by 1 base, the J end by 2 bases, with 12 bases between. The CDR3 runs 15 residues. The CDR3 nucleotides read TGTGCCAGTAGTATAGCGAGGGTTGGAACCTACGAGCAGTACTTC. Protein sequence: CASSIARVGTYEQYF. Together with reference TRBV19 and TRBJ2-7, the CDR3 gives the full variable domain: DGGITQSPKYLFRKEGQNVTLSCEQNLNHDAMYWYRQDPGQGLRLIYYSQIVNDFQKGDIAEGYSVSREKKESFPLTVTSAQKNPTAFYLCASSIARVGTYEQYFGPGTRLTVT.

This clonotype occurred a few times. The rearrangement links TRBV12-3 or TRBV12-4 to TRBJ2-5; 8 nucleotides align to TRBD2. V dropped 3 bases and J dropped 5; count of bases not matched to a gene: 5. CDR3 length: 14 amino acids. CDR3 sequence reads: CASSFGGAGETQYF. DNA for the CDR3: TGTGCCAGCAGTTTCGGGGGGGCCGGGGAGACCCAGTACTTC.

This clonotype came up a few times. V is TRBV20-1 and J is TRBJ2-7; the D is unclear. Germline-derived CDR1 and CDR2 are DFQATT and SNEGSKA (reference sequence). The V gene lost 5 bases and the J gene lost 0 bases, with 14 bases spanning the gap. This CDR3 region has 14 residues. The CDR3 protein is CSASLRVFSYEQYF. CDR3 nucleotide sequence: TGCAGTGCTTCCCTCCGGGTTTTCTCCTACGAGCAGTACTTC.

The chain links TRBV2 to TRBJ2-5; D unresolved. Deletions cut 0 bases from V and 0 bases from J, with 8 bases between. The CDR3 contains 15 residues. The germline CDR1 and CDR2 sequences are SNHLY and FYNNEI. The DNA of the CDR3 is TGTGCCAGCAGTGAAGCCCACAGCCACCAAGAGACCCAGTACTTC. This gives the protein CASSEAHSHQETQYF.

This clonotype has at least ten counts. The chain has TRBV10-3 and TRBJ1-2; 8 bases are a match to TRBD1. Germline CDR1 reads ENHRY; CDR2 reads SYGVKD. CDR3 length equals 12 residues. V trimming: 4 bases; J trimming: 8 bases; junction bases outside the gene matches: 3. The CDR3 sequence is CAISGTGLGYTF. CDR3 nucleotides: TGTGCCATCAGTGGGACAGGGCTGGGCTACACCTTC.

This clonotype was detected ten times or more. The gene calls are TRBV24-1 and TRBJ1-2; tentatively, D is TRBD1 (6 bases). CDR3 length: 14 amino acids. CDR1 is KGHDR and CDR2 is SFDVKD in the germline V gene. Trimming stripped 4 bases from V and 8 bases from J, with 16 bases between. CDR3 loop: CATSEAQGSGGYTF. Here the CDR3 DNA reads TGTGCCACCAGTGAGGCACAGGGAAGTGGCGGCTACACCTTC.

The chain employs TRBV7-2 and TRBJ2-7, with D unclear. Deletions cut 2 bases from V and 0 bases from J, with 11 bases between. Germline CDR1 SGHTA, CDR2 FQGNSA. The CDR3 runs 15 residues. As DNA, the CDR3 is TGTGCCAGCAGCTTACTAGACACCAGCTCCTACGAGCAGTACTTC. It encodes CASSLLDTSSYEQYF.

This clonotype was detected many times. The chain joins TRBV7-8 to TRBJ2-2, with 7 nucleotides matching TRBD2. The CDR3 sequence is 14 residues long. The J segment lost 3 bases and the V segment lost 3 bases, leaving 1 base of the junction unmatched. Germline V gene sequence: CDR1 SGHVS, CDR2 FQNEAQ. The CDR3 loop is CASSFGLDTGELFF. CDR3 coding DNA: TGTGCCAGCAGCTTCGGACTAGACACCGGGGAGCTGTTTTTT.

The J gene is TRBJ2-7, the V gene TRBV12-3 or TRBV12-4; no reliable D call. The V gene lost 3 bases and the J gene lost 0 bases, with 9 bases spanning the gap. The CDR3 has 14 residues. In DNA, the CDR3 is TGTGCCAGCAGTTTCAGGTCACGCTCCTACGAGCAGTACTTC. Its protein product is CASSFRSRSYEQYF.

In its sample, this clonotype was seen many times. The genes are TRBV19 and TRBJ1-5; D remains ambiguous. Germline assignment: CDR1 LNHDA and CDR2 SQIVND (reference sequence). The length of the CDR3 is 15 residues. Trimming pared 5 bases from V and 0 bases from J, leaving 11 bases between. In DNA form, the CDR3 reads TGTGCCAGTAGTCCCAGTGGGGTTAGCAATCAGCCCCAGCATTTT. Translation: CASSPSGVSNQPQHF.

Notes on this clonotype: A much larger clone lies a single base off, so this may be a read error. The missing conserved phenylalanine or tryptophan at the end of this CDR3 makes a read error likely. This sequence joins TRBV6-5 and TRBJ1-6, with D maybe TRBD1 (5 bases). This CDR3 has 15 amino acids. CDR1 MNHEY and CDR2 SVGAGI come from the germline V gene. The V and J ends lost 2 bases and 6 bases respectively, with 11 bases between them. CDR3 sequence (DNA): TGTGCCAGCAGTTACGAGACAGACCTTAATTCACCCCTCCACCTT. Encoded protein: CASSYETDLNSPLHL.